This T cell receptor (beta chain) appears in the sequencing data of a study of CD8 T cells in ankylosing spondylitis. General study findings and limits: About 8 highly homologous variants formed a TCR beta motif that appeared characteristic of ankylosing spondylitis blood.

In its sample, this clonotype was seen many times. Its antigen is unknown. V lost 1 base and J lost 6; bases outside the gene matches: 9. This CDR3 is built from 15 residues. CDR1 DFQATT and CDR2 SNEGSKA come from the germline V gene (reference sequence). One entry per CDR3 protein results from TCRdb running MiXCR on the 5' RACE reads. The repertoire holds around 890,000 distinct CDR3 sequences, with about an eighth as singletons. The J gene is TRBJ2-1, the V gene TRBV20-1, with TRBD2 matching over 7 bases. This receptor was obtained from a male donor with ankylosing spondylitis. What was sequenced was blood, either unsorted or a sorted T cell fraction (not recorded which). The CDR3 reads CSARVALADFNEQFF. CDR3 DNA sequence: TGCAGTGCTAGAGTAGCCCTAGCGGACTTCAATGAGCAGTTCTTC.